This T cell receptor beta chain was captured in a study of TIL therapy for anti-PD-1-resistant metastatic lung cancer. Study at large: Patients then received nivolumab; progressors got lymphodepletion, TIL and IL-2. General study findings and limits: This highly selected cohort may not generalize to typical lung cancer patients.

The libraries were made with immunoSEQ v3. Some clones are missing from TCRdb's copy, which holds only in-frame ones; the method was immunoSEQ multiplex PCR. The table includes tens of thousands of clones, approximately 79% detected once. This sample's time point: pre-treatment sample, taken before nivolumab and TIL therapy. The CDR3 contains 13 residues. Germline assignment: CDR1 MGHDK and CDR2 SYGVNS. The ends were cut back, 3 bases at V and 7 bases at J, with 12 bases in the middle. With respect to this clone: Its antigen remains unidentified.

The chain uses TRBV25-1 and TRBJ1-1; maybe TRBD1 (5 bases). This sequence originates from a man aged 65 to 85 with non-small cell lung cancer. This specimen consisted of blood, obtained at baseline. The CDR3 coding sequence is TGTGCCAGCAGTGACAGGGAGGACGGTGAAGCTTTCTTT. Translated: CASSDREDGEAFF.